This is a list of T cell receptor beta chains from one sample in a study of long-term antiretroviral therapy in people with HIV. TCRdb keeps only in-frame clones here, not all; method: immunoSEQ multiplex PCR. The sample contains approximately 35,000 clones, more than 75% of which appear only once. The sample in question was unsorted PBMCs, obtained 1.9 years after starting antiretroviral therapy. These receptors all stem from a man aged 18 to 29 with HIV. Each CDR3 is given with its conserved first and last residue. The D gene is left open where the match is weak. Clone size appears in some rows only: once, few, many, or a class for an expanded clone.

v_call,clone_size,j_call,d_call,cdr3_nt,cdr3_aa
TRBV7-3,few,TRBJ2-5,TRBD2,TGTGCCAGCAGCTTAAACCCTCCGACTAGCGGCCAAGAGACCCAGTACTTC,CASSLNPPTSGQETQYF
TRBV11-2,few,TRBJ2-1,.,TGTGCCAGCAGCGGGCGGGGACGGGGAGGCTACAATGAGCAGTTCTTC,CASSGRGRGGYNEQFF
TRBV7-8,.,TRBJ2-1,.,TGTGCCAGCAGCTCCCCACGAGGGGATAATGAGCAGTTCTTC,CASSSPRGDNEQFF
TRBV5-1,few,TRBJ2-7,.,TGCGCCAGCAGCTCGGATGGCGGACCGGCCTACGAGCAGTACTTC,CASSSDGGPAYEQYF
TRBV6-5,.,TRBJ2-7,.,TGTGCCAGCAGCAATCCCCAAGGCTCCTACGAGCAGTACTTC,CASSNPQGSYEQYF
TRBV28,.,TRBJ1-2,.,TGTGCCAGCACGAGTGGTTATGGCTACACCTTC,CASTSGYGYTF
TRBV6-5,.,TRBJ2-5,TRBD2,TGTGCCAGCACCACAGGGTCCGGGACTAGCTCTCCCCAGTACTTC,CASTTGSGTSSPQYF
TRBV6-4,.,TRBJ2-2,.,TGTGCCAGCAGTGAAGCCGGGACCGGGGAGCTGTTTTTT,CASSEAGTGELFF
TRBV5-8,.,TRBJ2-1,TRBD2,TGTGCCAGCAGCCCCGCGGGACTACTTGGGGATGAGCAGTTCTTC,CASSPAGLLGDEQFF
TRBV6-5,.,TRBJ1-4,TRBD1,TGTGCCAGCAGTTACTTCCGGACAGGCGAGGATGAAAAACTGTTTTTT,CASSYFRTGEDEKLFF
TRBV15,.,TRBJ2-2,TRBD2,TGTGCCACCAGCAGCACAATAGCGGGGGAGAACACCGGGGAGCTGTTTTTT,CATSSTIAGENTGELFF
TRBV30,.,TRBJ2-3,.,TGTGCCTGGAGTGTCTTGGGCGGGTCTACAGATACGCAGTATTTT,CAWSVLGGSTDTQYF
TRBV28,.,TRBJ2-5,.,TGTGCCAGCAGTTTAGGGGGGGCCGGGGGTCAAGAGACCCAGTACTTC,CASSLGGAGGQETQYF
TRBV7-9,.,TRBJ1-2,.,TGTGCCAGCAGCCCCGATGGGCCAGGGGCCTCCTATGGCTACACCTTC,CASSPDGPGASYGYTF
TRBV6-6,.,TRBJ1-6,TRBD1,TGTGCCAGCAGCCTACCCACAGGGGCAGGGAATTCACCCCTCCACTTT,CASSLPTGAGNSPLHF
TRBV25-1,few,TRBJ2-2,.,TGTGCCAGCAGTGGATTTCCTACGAACACCGGGGAGCTGTTTTTT,CASSGFPTNTGELFF
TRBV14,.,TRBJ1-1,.,TGTGCCAGCAGCCAAGACCCCCAGGTTGAAGCTTTCTTT,CASSQDPQVEAFF
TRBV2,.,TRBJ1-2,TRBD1,TGTGCCATTACCTCAGGGGGGTTCCGTGGCTACACCTTC,CAITSGGFRGYTF
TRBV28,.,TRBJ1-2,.,TGTGCCAGCAGTCCCGGGACGGAAGTTTATGGCTACACCTTC,CASSPGTEVYGYTF
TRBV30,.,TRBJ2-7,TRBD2,TGTGCCTGGGATAATAAGGGACTAGCGGGGGGCGAGCAGTACTTC,CAWDNKGLAGGEQYF
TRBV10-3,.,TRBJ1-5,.,TGTGCCATCACGGCGGACTACAATCAGCCCCAGCATTTT,CAITADYNQPQHF
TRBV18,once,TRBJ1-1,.,TGTGCCAGCTCACCAAGTGGAGTCACTGAAGCTTTCTTT,CASSPSGVTEAFF
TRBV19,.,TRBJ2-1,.,TGTGCCAGTAGTATAGGCCGGTACAATGAGCAGTTCTTC,CASSIGRYNEQFF
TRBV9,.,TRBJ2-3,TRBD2,TGTGCCAGCAGCGTAGCTTCCGTTGAGGAGCGGGGGACCCAACACAGCACAGATACGCAGTATTTT,CASSVASVEERGTQHSTDTQYF
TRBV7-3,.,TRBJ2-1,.,TGTGCCAGCAGCTACGGGGGCCGCAATGAGCAGTTCTTC,CASSYGGRNEQFF
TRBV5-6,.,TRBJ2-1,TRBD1,TGTGCCAGCAGCTTGACAGGGGCTAATATTTGGAATGAGCAGTTCTTC,CASSLTGANIWNEQFF
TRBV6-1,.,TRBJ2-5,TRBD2,TGTGCCAGCAGTGAAACGGCGGGGGGGCAAGAGACCCAGTACTTC,CASSETAGGQETQYF
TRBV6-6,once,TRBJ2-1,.,TGTGCCAGCAGGCACCGGTTTGTACACAATGAGCAGTTCTTC,CASRHRFVHNEQFF
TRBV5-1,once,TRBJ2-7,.,TGCGCCAGCAGCCCGACCCGGGACATCCCGTACGAGCAGTACTTC,CASSPTRDIPYEQYF
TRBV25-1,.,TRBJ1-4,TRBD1,TGTGCCAGCGAGGACAGGTGGAACGAAAAACTGTTTTTT,CASEDRWNEKLFF
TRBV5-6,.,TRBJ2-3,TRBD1,TGTGCCAGCAGCCATAGGGGGCGCTCAGATACGCAGTATTTT,CASSHRGRSDTQYF
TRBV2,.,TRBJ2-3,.,TGTGCCAGCAGTGGAGGGCTTGGGGATACGCAGTATTTT,CASSGGLGDTQYF
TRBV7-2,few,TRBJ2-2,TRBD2,TGTGCCAGCAGCCGGACTAGCGGCAACACCGGGGAGCTGTTTTTT,CASSRTSGNTGELFF
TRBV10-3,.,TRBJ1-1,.,TGTGCCATCAGAGAGGGAAGGGATGCTTTCTTT,CAIREGRDAFF
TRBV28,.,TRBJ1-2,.,TGTGCCAGCAGTTCTCTCAAAGGGCAGACTAACTATGGCTACACCTTC,CASSSLKGQTNYGYTF
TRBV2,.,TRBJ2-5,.,TGTGCCAGCAGTGTGGACAGACAAGAGACCCAGTACTTC,CASSVDRQETQYF
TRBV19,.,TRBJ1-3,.,TGTGCCAGTAGTTGGCAGTTCAGCTCTGGAAACACCATATATTTT,CASSWQFSSGNTIYF
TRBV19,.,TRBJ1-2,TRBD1,TGTGCCAGTAGTACGGACAGGGTACGGAGTGGCTACACCTTC,CASSTDRVRSGYTF
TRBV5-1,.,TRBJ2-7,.,TGCGCCAGCAGCTTAGGTGGCCCGGGCGGCTACGAGCAGTACTTC,CASSLGGPGGYEQYF
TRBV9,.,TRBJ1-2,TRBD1,TGTGCCAGCAGCGTGGGTTCCCAGGGGGCACACGTGCGGGGCTACACCTTC,CASSVGSQGAHVRGYTF
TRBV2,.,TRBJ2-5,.,TGTGCCAGCAATATGGGGGCGAGAGAGACCCAGTACTTC,CASNMGARETQYF
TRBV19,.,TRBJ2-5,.,TGTGCCAGTAGTGGCCAGGGAGGAGCTCAAGAGACCCAGTACTTC,CASSGQGGAQETQYF